Given below is one T cell receptor beta chain in context. Its target is unknown. Germline assignment: CDR1 SGHVS and CDR2 FNYEAQ. Trimming pared 1 base from V and 5 bases from J, leaving 14 bases between. The CDR3 has 15 residues. This sample stems from a study of OX40 agonist ivuxolimab in advanced cancers. Overall study context: Dosing consisted of intravenous ivuxolimab at 0.01 to 10 mg/kg every 2 weeks. Study-wide results and caveats: Not determined was the antigen specificity of the expanded peripheral T cells.

Assay used: immunoSEQ multiplex PCR; TCRdb lists only in-frame clones, some missing. The sample includes about 86,000 clones, about 89% of them seen just once. The source of this sequence is an adult with an advanced solid tumor such as melanoma, head and neck, liver or kidney cancer. The starting material was CD4+ or CD8+ T cells sorted from blood, obtained in a trial of the OX40 agonist ivuxolimab. V gene TRBV7-6 combines with J gene TRBJ1-1; weak D call: TRBD1 (5 bases). DNA of the CDR3: TGTGCCAGCAGCTTAGAACCCAGGGCGAATACTGAAGCTTTCTTT. It encodes CASSLEPRANTEAFF.